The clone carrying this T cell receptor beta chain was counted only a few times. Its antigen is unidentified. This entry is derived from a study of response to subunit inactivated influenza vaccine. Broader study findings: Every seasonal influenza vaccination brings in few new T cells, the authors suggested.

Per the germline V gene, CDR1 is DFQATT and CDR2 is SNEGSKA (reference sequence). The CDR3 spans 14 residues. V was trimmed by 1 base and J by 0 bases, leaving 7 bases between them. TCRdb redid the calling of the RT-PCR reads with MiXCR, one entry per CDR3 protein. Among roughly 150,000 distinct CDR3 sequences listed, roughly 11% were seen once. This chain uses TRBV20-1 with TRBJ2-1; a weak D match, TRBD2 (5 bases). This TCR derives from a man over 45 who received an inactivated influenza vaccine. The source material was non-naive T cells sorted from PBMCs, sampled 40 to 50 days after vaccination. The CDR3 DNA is TGCAGTGCTAGAGTTGGGAGCTCCTACAATGAGCAGTTCTTC. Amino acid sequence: CSARVGSSYNEQFF.